Following are 5 T cell receptor beta chains from one sample sequenced in a study of vaccination and CD4 T cells after COVID-19. For these receptors, no antigen is known. Treatment noted: roughly 11-day PBMC culture with coronavirus spike peptide pools or control peptides (ViraFEST assay). Sequencing of DNA taken from cultured CD4+ T cells relied on the Oncomine TCR Beta short-read assay. In TCRdb, the PCR reads were re-called with MiXCR into one record per CDR3 protein. The table includes 16,000 or so distinct CDR3 sequences, roughly four fifths detected once. The source material was CD4+ T cells from blood, cultured in vitro, sampled after SARS-CoV-2 vaccination. The receptor set was obtained from a human donor who received a COVID-19 vaccine.

V and J are TRBV6-5 and TRBJ1-2, with TRBD1 matching over 12 bases. The ends lost 4 bases at V and 4 bases at J; junction bases unmatched: 10. This CDR3 spans 17 amino acids. Germline lookup yields CDR1 MNHEY and CDR2 SVGAGI. CDR3 loop: CASSFPPGQGAAYGYTF. The DNA for the CDR3 is TGTGCCAGCAGTTTCCCACCGGGACAGGGGGCGGCCTATGGCTACACCTTC.

This clonotype was picked up one time. The CDR3 protein is CAWTRSVNPGSEAFF. CDR3 sequence (DNA): TGTGCCTGGACACGGTCCGTAAACCCGGGCTCTGAAGCTTTCTTT. The genes are TRBV30 and TRBJ1-1; D not certain. The CDR3 is made up of 15 amino acids. Germline lookup yields CDR1 GTSNPN and CDR2 SVGIG (reference sequence). V was clipped by 4 bases and J by 6 bases, with 21 bases between them.

This clonotype has a single count. The V and J genes are TRBV14 and TRBJ2-7; D is unresolved. V was shortened by 0 bases and J by 5 bases, with 8 bases between the two germline ends. CDR1 is SGHDN, CDR2 FVKESK, per germline. The CDR3 loop spans 13 amino acids. This chain's CDR3 is CASSQEPDHEQYF. The CDR3 coding sequence is TGTGCCAGCAGCCAAGAACCAGACCACGAGCAGTACTTC.

The chain has TRBV7-3 and TRBJ1-2; tentatively, D is TRBD1 (6 bases). CDR1 and CDR2 (germline): SGHTA, FQGTGA. The length of the CDR3 is 15 residues. The ends were cut back, 2 bases at V and 0 bases at J, with 10 bases in the middle. This CDR3 is CASSLLPGANYGYTF. The CDR3 DNA follows: TGTGCCAGCAGCTTATTACCAGGGGCTAACTATGGCTACACCTTC.

This clonotype was observed once. The rearrangement uses TRBV12-3 or TRBV12-4 and TRBJ2-5; 8 bases match TRBD1. This CDR3 spans 13 amino acids. The ends lost 6 bases at V and 5 bases at J; junction bases unmatched: 5. The CDR3 reads CASRRTGRETQYF. The CDR3 region has the DNA TGTGCCAGCAGGCGGACAGGGCGGGAGACCCAGTACTTC.